This is a list of T cell receptor beta chains from one sample in a study of T cells after yellow fever vaccination. TCRdb re-called the 5' RACE reads through MiXCR, storing one row per CDR3 protein. The repertoire includes some 670,000 distinct CDR3 sequences, roughly an eighth of them detected once, and more than 13% sits in the top ten. The source material was PBMCs, sampled on the day of the yellow fever booster vaccination. The receptor source for this set is a man under 40 who received the YFV17D yellow fever vaccine. Both conserved end residues are part of each CDR3. The order of the fields is clone size, V gene, D gene, J gene, CDR3 protein, CDR3 DNA. D genes are given only for firm matches. A clone size is listed for some rows: how often the clone was seen (once, few, many), or a class if it is expanded.

>.|TRBV19|.|TRBJ2-2
CASSPMGGELFF
TGTGCCAGTAGTCCTATGGGCGGGGAGCTGTTTTTT
>few|TRBV4-3|.|TRBJ2-7
CASSQGPAYEQYF
TGCGCCAGCAGCCAAGGACCGGCCTACGAGCAGTACTTC
>few|TRBV7-3|.|TRBJ2-7
CASSLVGGLGVYEQYF
TGTGCCAGCAGCCTCGTTGGGGGTCTGGGCGTCTACGAGCAGTACTTC
>many|TRBV5-6|.|TRBJ2-2
CASSFGGNTGELFF
TGTGCCAGCAGCTTCGGCGGGAACACCGGGGAGCTGTTTTTT
>few|TRBV3-1|.|TRBJ2-2
CATRSERNTNTGELFF
TGTGCCACAAGGTCGGAGCGGAATACGAACACCGGGGAGCTGTTTTTT
>few|TRBV7-2|TRBD1|TRBJ2-1
CASSFGRGLDEQFF
TGTGCCAGCAGCTTCGGCAGGGGGCTCGATGAGCAGTTCTTC
>.|TRBV20-1|.|TRBJ2-3
CSARAAVGPTTSDTQYF
TGCAGTGCTAGAGCCGCCGTAGGACCAACTACTTCAGATACGCAGTATTTT
>.|TRBV20-1|.|TRBJ2-3
CSARGADSTDTQYF
TGCAGTGCTAGAGGAGCGGATAGCACAGATACGCAGTATTTT
>.|TRBV18|.|TRBJ2-5
CASSSTVSVSETQYF
TGTGCCAGCTCATCAACGGTTAGCGTTTCAGAGACCCAGTACTTC
>.|TRBV29-1|TRBD1|TRBJ2-5
CSVEDLTVGSAGTAEETQYF
TGCAGCGTTGAAGATCTTACTGTCGGATCCGCCGGGACAGCGGAAGAGACCCAGTACTTC
>many|TRBV10-3|.|TRBJ2-7
CAISQDSTSYEQYF
TGTGCCATCAGTCAGGACTCGACCTCCTACGAGCAGTACTTC
>many|TRBV7-6|.|TRBJ1-6
CASSSGSGGALHF
TGTGCCAGCAGCTCCGGCAGCGGTGGGGCCCTCCACTTT
>few|TRBV19|.|TRBJ1-1
CASSSQVGEAFF
TGTGCCAGTAGTAGCCAGGTGGGTGAAGCTTTCTTT
>few|TRBV24-1|.|TRBJ1-5
CATSEGAGQPQHF
TGTGCCACCAGTGAAGGGGCGGGACAGCCCCAGCATTTT
>many|TRBV19|TRBD2|TRBJ2-7
CASSILAGGGREQYF
TGTGCCAGTAGTATACTAGCGGGAGGTGGACGCGAGCAGTACTTC
>.|TRBV6-5|.|TRBJ1-2
CASKGREINYGYTF
TGTGCCAGCAAGGGGCGGGAGATTAACTATGGCTACACCTTC
>.|TRBV4-2|.|TRBJ1-3
CASSHGLDSGNTIYF
TGTGCCAGCAGCCATGGACTGGACTCTGGAAACACCATATATTTT
>.|TRBV20-1|.|TRBJ1-1
CSASHRKLNTEAFF
TGCAGTGCTAGCCACAGGAAACTGAACACTGAAGCTTTCTTT
>.|TRBV4-3|.|TRBJ1-5
CASSQDWGAHQPQHF
TGCGCCAGCAGCCAAGATTGGGGGGCCCATCAGCCCCAGCATTTT
>.|TRBV6-1|TRBD1|TRBJ2-1
CASSNSQGAGQFF
TGTGCCAGCAGTAATTCACAGGGGGCCGGGCAGTTCTTC
>few|TRBV15|.|TRBJ2-1
CATSSPWARGGDEQFF
TGTGCCACCAGCAGCCCCTGGGCCAGGGGAGGTGATGAGCAGTTCTTC
>few|TRBV9|.|TRBJ1-2
CASSVEWAGGYTF
TGTGCCAGCAGCGTAGAGTGGGCAGGTGGCTACACCTTC
>.|TRBV12-3/TRBV12-4|.|TRBJ2-5
CASSFRDLLGGTQYF
TGTGCCAGCAGTTTCAGAGATCTATTAGGGGGGACCCAGTACTTC
>few|TRBV5-8|.|TRBJ1-2
CASSLGVSYVPYTF
TGTGCCAGCAGCTTGGGGGTTTCTTACGTCCCCTACACCTTC
>.|TRBV5-1|.|TRBJ2-7
CASSPLRKGYEQYF
TGCGCCAGCAGCCCATTGCGCAAGGGTTACGAGCAGTACTTC
>.|TRBV29-1|.|TRBJ2-2
CSVAGGITGELFF
TGCAGCGTTGCTGGTGGGATCACCGGGGAGCTGTTTTTT
>.|TRBV29-1|TRBD2|TRBJ2-2
CSVEGPRAGANGELFF
TGCAGCGTTGAAGGGCCGAGGGCGGGAGCAAACGGGGAGCTGTTTTTT
>.|TRBV18|.|TRBJ2-3
CASSPRQADTQYF
TGTGCCAGCTCACCACGTCAGGCAGATACGCAGTATTTT
>.|TRBV20-1|TRBD2|TRBJ2-7
CSARRAGVGAGFYEQYF
TGCAGTGCTAGAAGAGCGGGAGTGGGGGCCGGATTCTACGAGCAGTACTTC
>.|TRBV29-1|TRBD2|TRBJ2-7
CSVGSPSGRAIYEQYF
TGCAGCGTTGGGTCTCCTAGCGGGAGGGCAATCTACGAGCAGTACTTC
>few|TRBV28|.|TRBJ2-4
CASSLWGFQYF
TGTGCCAGCAGTTTATGGGGCTTTCAGTACTTC
>.|TRBV2|.|TRBJ1-1
CASSATGIEAFF
TGTGCCAGCAGTGCGACAGGCATAGAAGCTTTCTTT
>.|TRBV9|.|TRBJ2-7
CASSVAPALGEQYF
TGTGCCAGCAGCGTAGCCCCCGCCTTGGGGGAGCAGTACTTC
>.|TRBV5-5|.|TRBJ2-3
CASSLVGPDTQYF
TGTGCCAGCAGCTTGGTGGGGCCAGATACGCAGTATTTT
>once|TRBV5-1|.|TRBJ2-5
CASSLVRGADQETQYF
TGCGCCAGCAGCTTAGTAAGGGGGGCGGACCAAGAGACCCAGTACTTC
>few|TRBV19|TRBD2|TRBJ2-7
CATGLAGPYEQYF
TGTGCCACGGGACTAGCGGGACCCTACGAGCAGTACTTC
>few|TRBV9|.|TRBJ1-4
CASSVEGEPNEKLFF
TGTGCCAGCAGCGTAGAAGGGGAGCCAAATGAAAAACTGTTTTTT
>.|TRBV12-3/TRBV12-4|TRBD2|TRBJ2-7
CASSRSGRGNEQYF
TGTGCCAGCAGTAGGAGCGGGAGAGGCAACGAGCAGTACTTC
>.|TRBV25-1|.|TRBJ2-7
CASSDGMTAHYEQYF
TGTGCCAGCAGTGACGGGATGACGGCGCACTACGAGCAGTACTTC
>.|TRBV4-1|TRBD2|TRBJ2-4
CASSPGWGGNIQYF
TGCGCCAGCAGCCCTGGATGGGGGGGAAACATTCAGTACTTC
>.|TRBV10-3|.|TRBJ2-3
CAISAGRAYTDTQYF
TGTGCCATCAGTGCGGGACGAGCGTACACAGATACGCAGTATTTT
>few|TRBV7-2|TRBD1|TRBJ2-2
CASSWRQGATGELFF
TGTGCCAGCAGCTGGCGACAGGGGGCAACCGGGGAGCTGTTTTTT
>few|TRBV5-1|.|TRBJ2-3
CASSLDGRLDTQYF
TGCGCCAGCAGCCTCGACGGACGCCTAGATACGCAGTATTTT
>.|TRBV12-3/TRBV12-4|.|TRBJ2-7
CAPLRACPLYEQYF
TGTGCGCCACTGAGAGCGTGCCCCCTCTACGAGCAGTACTTC
>few|TRBV19|TRBD2|TRBJ2-4
CASTLAGLGNIQYF
TGTGCCAGTACGTTAGCGGGCTTGGGAAACATTCAGTACTTC
>many|TRBV5-1|.|TRBJ1-4
CASSLSREKLFF
TGCGCCAGCAGCTTATCAAGGGAAAAACTGTTTTTT
>few|TRBV19|TRBD1|TRBJ1-6
CASTPTGGSGRSPLHF
TGTGCCAGTACCCCGACAGGGGGCAGCGGTCGATCACCCCTCCACTTT
>many|TRBV6-2/TRBV6-3|.|TRBJ2-7
CASSFLYEQYF
TGTGCCAGCAGTTTCCTCTACGAGCAGTACTTC
>.|TRBV20-1|.|TRBJ2-4
CSGRWGGSKNIQYF
TGCAGTGGGAGATGGGGAGGTTCCAAAAACATTCAGTACTTC
>few|TRBV11-2|.|TRBJ2-1
CASRPLRFHNEQFF
TGTGCCAGCAGACCATTAAGATTCCACAATGAGCAGTTCTTC